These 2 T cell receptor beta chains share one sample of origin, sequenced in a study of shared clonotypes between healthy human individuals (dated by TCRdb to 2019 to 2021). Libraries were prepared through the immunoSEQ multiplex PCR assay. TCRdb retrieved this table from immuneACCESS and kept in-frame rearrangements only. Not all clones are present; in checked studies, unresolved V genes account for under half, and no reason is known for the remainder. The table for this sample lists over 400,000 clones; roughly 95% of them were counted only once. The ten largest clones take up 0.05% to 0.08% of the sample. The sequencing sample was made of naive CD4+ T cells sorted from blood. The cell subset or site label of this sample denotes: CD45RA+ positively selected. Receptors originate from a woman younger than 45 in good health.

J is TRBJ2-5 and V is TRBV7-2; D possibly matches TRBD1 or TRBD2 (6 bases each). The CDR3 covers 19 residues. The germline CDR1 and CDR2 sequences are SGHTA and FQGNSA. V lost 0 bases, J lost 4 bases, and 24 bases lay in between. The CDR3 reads CASSLAGPRGRVRPETQYF. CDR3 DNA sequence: TGTGCCAGCAGCTTAGCTGGGCCCCGGGGGCGGGTCAGACCAGAGACCCAGTACTTC.

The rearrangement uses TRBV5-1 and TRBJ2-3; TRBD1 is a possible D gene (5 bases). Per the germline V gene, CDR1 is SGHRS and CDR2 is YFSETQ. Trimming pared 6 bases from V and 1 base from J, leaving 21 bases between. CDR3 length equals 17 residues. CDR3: CASTPGSANSRTDTQYF. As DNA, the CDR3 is TGCGCCAGCACCCCAGGGTCAGCAAACAGCCGCACAGATACGCAGTATTTT.